The clone carrying this T cell receptor beta chain occurred a few times. V gave up 4 bases and J gave up 4 bases, with 15 bases separating them. Germline-derived CDR1 and CDR2 are DFQATT and SNEGSKA (reference sequence). The CDR3 runs to 14 residues. This entry is derived from a study of blood T cells in healthy people across ages. A second PCR of roughly 6 to 12 cycles used a sample-barcoded 5' primer and a J-beta primer mix. In TCRdb, the 5' RACE reads were re-called with MiXCR into one record per CDR3 protein. The table has about 800,000 distinct CDR3 sequences, 20% to 30% seen once. These data were also reused for a study on T cells of mothers and their children. In that study: Donors comprised a few healthy Caucasian mothers plus their six children. Each child gave around 3 million TCR beta CDR3 reads (each mother, over 8.5 million).

Material: blood. This chain uses TRBV20-1 with TRBJ2-3; D not certain. This sequence originates from a boy aged 10-17 years in good health. The CDR3 loop is CSAMDGAYPDTQYF. CDR3 nucleotides: TGCAGTGCTATGGACGGCGCCTACCCAGATACGCAGTATTTT.